What follows are 8 T cell receptor beta chains derived from one specimen sequenced in a study of tumor-infiltrating lymphocytes in primary liver carcinoma. Germline DNA was also extracted, with blood RNA taken from unsorted whole blood. Constant-region priming of roughly 500 ng total RNA yielded TCR beta cDNA. Libraries for TCR beta were built through three nested multiplex PCR rounds, which together made up a slightly modified ARM-PCR procedure. Each of the first two PCR rounds ran approximately 9 cycles with TRBV1-TRBV30 forward and C-beta reverse primers. One entry per CDR3 protein, called by TCRdb with MiXCR from the multiplex PCR reads. This repertoire shows about 310,000 distinct CDR3 sequences, approximately 65% found once; its top ten account for around 9.5%. The sequencing input was peripheral blood. Receptor source: a man between 35 and 55 years old with primary liver carcinoma and hepatitis B virus infection.

As concerns this clonotype: With a much larger clone just one base away, this may be a read error. V and J are TRBV6-2 or TRBV6-3 and TRBJ2-2; D is undetermined. V was shortened by 6 bases and J by 8 bases, with 19 bases between the two germline ends. Germline CDR1 and CDR2: MNHEY and SVGEGT. CDR3 length: 15 amino acids. DNA of the CDR3: TGTGCCAGCAGCTATGACGGACGGGCAGATGGGGAGCTGTTTTTT. Amino acid sequence: CASSYDGRADGELFF.

As for this clonotype: A much more abundant neighbour one base away suggests this may be a read error. The CDR3 end shows no conserved phenylalanine or tryptophan, and so a read error is likely. The V gene is TRBV12-3 or TRBV12-4, the J gene TRBJ2-1, with D perhaps matching TRBD2 (6 bases). The CDR3 is 13 residues long. Trimming cost V 5 bases and J 10 bases, with 15 bases left between them. The CDR3 sequence is CASSAGTLEEQFI. CDR3 nucleotides: TGTGCCAGCAGTGCGGGGACGTTGGAGGAGCAGTTCATC.

The chain recombines TRBV11-2 with TRBJ2-7, with D perhaps assigned TRBD1 or TRBD2 (5 bases each). The germline gives CDR1 SGHAT, CDR2 FQNNGV. V lost 1 base, J lost 13 bases, and 20 bases lay in between. The CDR3 sequence is 14 residues long. The DNA for the CDR3 is TGTGCCAGCAGCTTAGGAGGGACCAAATACGCGCAATACTTC. Protein: CASSLGGTKYAQYF. Full variable domain (outside the CDR3, taken from reference TRBV11-2 and TRBJ2-7): EAGVAQSPRYKIIEKRQSVAFWCNPISGHATLYWYQQILGQGPKLLIQFQNNGVVDDSQLPKDRFSAERLKGVDSTLKIQPAKLEDSAVYLCASSLGGTKYAQYFGPGTRLTVT.

On this clonotype itself: The junction departs from germline at one end; a sequencing error may be responsible. This rearrangement joins TRBV30 to TRBJ2-3, with TRBD2 as a possible D gene (6 bases). Germline V gene data show CDR1 as GTSNPN and CDR2 as SVGIG (reference sequence). The CDR3 is made up of 14 amino acids. CDR3 bases: TGTGCCCGGAGTGCGGGGACGTACACGGATACGCAGTATTTT. This encodes CARSAGTYTDTQYF.

This clonotype was counted at least ten times. The J gene is TRBJ2-3, the V gene TRBV14, with D uncertain. Germline CDR1 reads SGHDN; CDR2 reads FVKESK. There are 12 residues in the CDR3. V lost 2 bases to trimming and J lost 2 bases, with 2 bases between them. The CDR3 DNA is TGTGCCAGCAGCCAACACACAGATACGCAGTATTTT. Amino acid sequence: CASSQHTDTQYF.

In regard to this clonotype: The conserved closing phenylalanine or tryptophan is absent in this CDR3, likely reflecting a read error. This sequence joins TRBV5-5 and TRBJ1-5; 7 nucleotides align to TRBD1. The CDR3 length is 16 residues. Trimming took 0 bases from V and 0 from J; bases not matched to a gene: 3. From germline, CDR1 is SGHKS and CDR2 YYEKEE (reference sequence). CDR3 residues: CASSLGGQFSNQPQHL. For the CDR3, the DNA is TGTGCCAGCAGCTTGGGGGGACAGTTTAGCAATCAGCCCCAGCATTTG.

The chain has TRBV11-3 and TRBJ2-1; D call uncertain. The germline V and J ends were trimmed by 2 bases and 8 bases, with 19 bases remaining between them. CDR1 is SGHNT and CDR2 is YENEEA in the germline V gene. This CDR3 is 16 amino acids long. CDR3 sequence: CASSLISTAATDEQFF. Written as DNA, the CDR3 is TGTGCCAGCAGCTTAATTTCGACCGCGGCGACCGATGAGCAGTTCTTC.

This clonotype has a single count. This chain connects TRBV29-1 to TRBJ1-5, with D possibly being TRBD1 (6 bases). Germline CDR1 SQVTM, CDR2 ANQGSEA. V was shortened by 6 bases and J by 4 bases, with 10 bases between the two germline ends. The length of the CDR3 is 12 residues. The CDR3 sequence is CSVAGANQPQHF. The CDR3 bases are TGCAGCGTGGCAGGGGCAAATCAGCCCCAGCATTTT.